These T cell receptor beta chains were read from a single sample in a study of vaccination and CD4 T cells after COVID-19. TCRdb redid the calling of the PCR reads with MiXCR, one entry per CDR3 protein. The top ten clones hold over 7.5% of a sample with 15,000 or so distinct CDR3 sequences, roughly two fifths of them seen once. These receptors lack a known antigen. Material for sequencing was CD4+ T cells from blood, cultured in vitro. The source is a human donor who had recovered from COVID-19. Each CDR3 is given with its conserved first and last residue. Each record gives: CDR3 protein, CDR3 DNA, V gene, J gene, clone size, D gene. A D gene is named only where the DNA matches it firmly. Some rows have no size entry. The others give once, few or many, or a class for an expanded clone.

CATSWGVNYEQYF	TGTGCCACCAGTTGGGGGGTCAACTACGAGCAGTACTTC	TRBV12-3/TRBV12-4	TRBJ2-7	NA	NA
CASSLTGLPLELFF	TGTGCCAGCAGCTTAACGGGCCTCCCCTTGGAACTGTTTTTT	TRBV7-2	TRBJ1-4	once	NA
CASSSGGQAGEQYF	TGTGCCAGTAGTAGTGGGGGACAGGCCGGGGAGCAGTACTTC	TRBV19	TRBJ2-7	NA	TRBD1
CASSPSQGSNGEKLFF	TGTGCCAGCAGCCCCTCCCAGGGGTCAAACGGGGAAAAACTGTTTTTT	TRBV4-2	TRBJ1-4	once	NA
CATGPRTSGRTADTQYF	TGTGCCACCGGACCCAGGACTAGCGGGAGGACTGCAGATACGCAGTATTTT	TRBV24-1	TRBJ2-3	NA	TRBD2
CASSLTTGLGEQYF	TGTGCCAGCAGCTTAACCACAGGGTTGGGGGAGCAGTACTTC	TRBV7-2	TRBJ2-7	NA	NA
CATSEGGFYGYTF	TGTGCCACCAGTGAGGGCGGATTCTATGGCTACACCTTC	TRBV24-1	TRBJ1-2	NA	NA
CASSLGDTNTEAFF	TGTGCCAGCAGTCTCGGGGACACGAACACTGAAGCTTTCTTT	TRBV5-6	TRBJ1-1	NA	NA
CASSYSHGGMNNQPQHF	TGTGCCAGCAGTTACTCGCACGGGGGGATGAACAATCAGCCCCAGCATTTT	TRBV6-2/TRBV6-3	TRBJ1-5	NA	NA
CASSRGGTGGMNTEAFF	TGTGCCAGCAGCAGAGGCGGGACAGGGGGTATGAACACTGAAGCTTTCTTT	TRBV7-2	TRBJ1-1	NA	TRBD1
CASQRTGLQDYGYTF	TGTGCCAGCCAAAGAACGGGACTGCAAGACTATGGCTACACCTTC	TRBV6-1	TRBJ1-2	few	NA